This T cell receptor beta chain originates from a study of radiotherapy plus CTLA-4 blockade in lung cancer. Assay used: immunoSEQ multiplex PCR; TCRdb lists only in-frame clones, some missing. The sample has 70,000 to 95,000 clones; about four fifths are singletons. The count of this clone is one. The V and J ends lost 3 bases and 4 bases, in that order; junction bases with no gene match: 13. The V gene's germline CDR1 is SNHLY and CDR2 FYNNEI. The CDR3 loop spans 18 amino acids. The specimen comprised peripheral blood, sampled from a patient treated with radiotherapy plus ipilimumab. The chain joins TRBV2 to TRBJ1-5, with 9 bases matching TRBD1. The clonotype was recovered from a human donor with non-small cell lung cancer that progressed on radiotherapy plus ipilimumab. The CDR3 region has the DNA TGTGCCAGCAGTGACCCCTTTACAGGGGGCGCGGGAAATCAGCCCCAGCATTTT. Translating it yields CASSDPFTGGAGNQPQHF.